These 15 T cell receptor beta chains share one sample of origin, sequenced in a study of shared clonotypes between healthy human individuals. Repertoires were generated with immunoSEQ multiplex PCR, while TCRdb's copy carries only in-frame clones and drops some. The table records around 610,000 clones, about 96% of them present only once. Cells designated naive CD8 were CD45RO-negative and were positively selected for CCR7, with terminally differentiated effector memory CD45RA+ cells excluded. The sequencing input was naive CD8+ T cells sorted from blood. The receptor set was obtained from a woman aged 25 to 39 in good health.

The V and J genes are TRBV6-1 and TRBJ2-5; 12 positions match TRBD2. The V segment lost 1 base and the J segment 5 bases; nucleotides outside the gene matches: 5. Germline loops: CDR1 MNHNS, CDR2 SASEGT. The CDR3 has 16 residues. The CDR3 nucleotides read TGTGCCAGCAGTGAAGGACTAGCGGGAGTCGGGGAGACCCAGTACTTC. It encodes CASSEGLAGVGETQYF.

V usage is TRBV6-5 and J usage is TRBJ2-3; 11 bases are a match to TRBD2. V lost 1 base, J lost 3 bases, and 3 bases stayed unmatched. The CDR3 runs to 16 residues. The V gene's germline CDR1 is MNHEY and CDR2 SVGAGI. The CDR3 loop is CASSYLLAGGTDTQYF. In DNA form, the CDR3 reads TGTGCCAGCAGTTACTTGCTAGCGGGAGGTACAGATACGCAGTATTTT.

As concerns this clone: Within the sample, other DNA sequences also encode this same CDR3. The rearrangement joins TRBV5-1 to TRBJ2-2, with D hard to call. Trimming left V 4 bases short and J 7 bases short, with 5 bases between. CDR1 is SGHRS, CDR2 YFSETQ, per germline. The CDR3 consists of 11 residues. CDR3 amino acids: CASSLRGELFF. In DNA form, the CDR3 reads TGCGCCAGCAGCCTCCGCGGGGAGCTGTTTTTT.

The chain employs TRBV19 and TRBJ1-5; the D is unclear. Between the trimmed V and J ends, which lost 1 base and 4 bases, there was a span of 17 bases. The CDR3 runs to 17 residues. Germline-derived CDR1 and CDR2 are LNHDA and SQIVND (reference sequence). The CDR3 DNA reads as TGTGCCAGTAGTATAGGACACACGGAGGGCCCTAATCAGCCCCAGCATTTT. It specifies CASSIGHTEGPNQPQHF.

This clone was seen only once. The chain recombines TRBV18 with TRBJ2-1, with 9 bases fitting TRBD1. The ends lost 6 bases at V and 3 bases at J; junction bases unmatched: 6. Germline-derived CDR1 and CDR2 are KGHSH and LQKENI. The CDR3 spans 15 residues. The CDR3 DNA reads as TGTGCCAGCTCGGATACAGGGGGCATCTACAATGAGCAGTTCTTC. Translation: CASSDTGGIYNEQFF.

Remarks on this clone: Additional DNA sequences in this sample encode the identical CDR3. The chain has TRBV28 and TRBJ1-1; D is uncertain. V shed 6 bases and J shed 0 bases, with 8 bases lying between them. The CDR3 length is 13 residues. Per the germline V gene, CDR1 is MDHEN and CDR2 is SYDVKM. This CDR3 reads CASRGIMNTEAFF. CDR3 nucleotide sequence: TGTGCCAGCAGAGGGATCATGAACACTGAAGCTTTCTTT.

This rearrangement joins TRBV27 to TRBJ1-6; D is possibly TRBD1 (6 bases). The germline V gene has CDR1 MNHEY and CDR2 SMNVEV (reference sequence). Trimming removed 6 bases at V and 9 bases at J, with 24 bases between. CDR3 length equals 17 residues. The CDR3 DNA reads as TGTGCCAGCAGGAGAAATACGAGGACAGTTATGACTTCACCCCTCCACTTT. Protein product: CASRRNTRTVMTSPLHF.

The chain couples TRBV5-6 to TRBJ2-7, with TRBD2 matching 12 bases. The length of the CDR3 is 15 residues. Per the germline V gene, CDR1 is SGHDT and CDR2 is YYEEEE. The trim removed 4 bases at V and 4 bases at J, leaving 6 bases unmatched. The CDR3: CASSVLAGGTYEQYF. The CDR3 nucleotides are TGTGCCAGCAGCGTACTAGCGGGAGGAACATACGAGCAGTACTTC.

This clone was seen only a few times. This CDR3 reads CAWSVGYTEAFF. The CDR3, as DNA: TGTGCCTGGAGTGTAGGGTACACTGAAGCTTTCTTT. The chain employs TRBV30 and TRBJ1-1; D is uncertain. The CDR3 totals 12 residues. V lost 0 bases and J lost 3, with 5 bases in between. In germline, CDR1 is GTSNPN, CDR2 SVGIG (reference sequence).

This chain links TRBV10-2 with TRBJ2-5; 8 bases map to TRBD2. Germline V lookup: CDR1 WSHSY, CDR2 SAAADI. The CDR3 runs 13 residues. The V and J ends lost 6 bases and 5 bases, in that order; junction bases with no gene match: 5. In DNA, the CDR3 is TGCGCCAGCAGGTCAGCGGGAGTGGAGACCCAGTACTTC. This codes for CASRSAGVETQYF.

Here the CDR3 reads CAIPMTSGSTGEQYF. The CDR3, as DNA: TGTGCCATCCCAATGACTAGCGGGAGTACTGGCGAGCAGTACTTC. The chain uses TRBV6-1 and TRBJ2-7; TRBD2 matches 12 bases. The CDR3 is 15 residues long. The germline gives CDR1 MNHNS, CDR2 SASEGT. With V trimmed by 10 bases and J by 6 bases, 13 bases remained unmatched.

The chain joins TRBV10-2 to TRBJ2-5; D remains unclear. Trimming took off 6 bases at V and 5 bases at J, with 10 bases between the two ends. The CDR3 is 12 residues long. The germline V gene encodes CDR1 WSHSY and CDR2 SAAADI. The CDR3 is CASRGMWETQYF. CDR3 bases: TGCGCCAGCAGGGGGATGTGGGAGACCCAGTACTTC.

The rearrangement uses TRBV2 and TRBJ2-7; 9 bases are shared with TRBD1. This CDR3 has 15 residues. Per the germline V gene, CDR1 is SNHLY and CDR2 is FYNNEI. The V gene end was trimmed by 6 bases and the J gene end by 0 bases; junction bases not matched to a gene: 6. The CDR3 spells CASREGQGLSYEQYF. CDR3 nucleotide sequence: TGTGCCAGCAGAGAGGGACAGGGCCTCTCCTACGAGCAGTACTTC.

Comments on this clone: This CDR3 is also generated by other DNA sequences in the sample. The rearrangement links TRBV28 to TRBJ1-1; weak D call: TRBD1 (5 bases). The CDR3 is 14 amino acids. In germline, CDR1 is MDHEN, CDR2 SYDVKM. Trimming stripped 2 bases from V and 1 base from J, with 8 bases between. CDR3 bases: TGTGCCAGCAGTTTAACGGGGGGGAACACTGAAGCTTTCTTT. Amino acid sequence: CASSLTGGNTEAFF.

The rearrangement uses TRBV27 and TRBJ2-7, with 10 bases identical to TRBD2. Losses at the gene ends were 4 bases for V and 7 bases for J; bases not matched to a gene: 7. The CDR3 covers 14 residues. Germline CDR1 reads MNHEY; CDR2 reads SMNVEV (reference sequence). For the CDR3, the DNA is TGTGCCAGCAGTTGGACTAGCGGTCGTTTGGAGCAGTACTTC. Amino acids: CASSWTSGRLEQYF.